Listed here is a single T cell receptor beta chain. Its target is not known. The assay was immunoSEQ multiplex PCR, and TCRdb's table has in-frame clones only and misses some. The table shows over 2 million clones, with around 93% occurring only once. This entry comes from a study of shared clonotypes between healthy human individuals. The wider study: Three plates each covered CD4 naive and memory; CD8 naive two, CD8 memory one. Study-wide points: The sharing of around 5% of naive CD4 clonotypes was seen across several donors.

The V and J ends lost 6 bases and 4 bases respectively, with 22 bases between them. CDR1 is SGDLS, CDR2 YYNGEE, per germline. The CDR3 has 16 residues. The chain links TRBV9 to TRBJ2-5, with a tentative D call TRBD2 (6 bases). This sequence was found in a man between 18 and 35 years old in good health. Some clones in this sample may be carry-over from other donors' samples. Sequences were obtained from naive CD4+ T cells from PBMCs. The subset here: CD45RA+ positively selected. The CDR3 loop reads CASNYIAGGPGETQYF. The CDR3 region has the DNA TGTGCCAGCAATTATATAGCTGGAGGGCCGGGAGAGACCCAGTACTTC.